This T cell receptor (beta chain) is drawn from a study of T-cell memory formation after mild COVID-19. Across the study: Largely donor-specific sequence clusters came from a couple of donors. General study findings and limits: Cross-reactive memory seemingly joined, as some responding clones were found in pre-infection memory. Contracting CD8+ clones were enriched in EMRA, CD4+ mainly in CM and EM.

As for this clonotype: Its antigen is currently unknown.

Researchers used 5'RACE with constant-segment primers to make TCR alpha and TCR beta cDNA libraries that carry sample barcodes and UMIs. MiXCR, applied by TCRdb to the 5' RACE reads, yields one record per CDR3 protein. This table has 160,000 or so distinct CDR3 sequences, less than 40% appearing once. The CDR3 is made up of 16 amino acids. V was trimmed by 3 bases and J by 4 bases, leaving 16 bases between them. Per germline, CDR1 ENHRY and CDR2 SYGVKD. The source of this sequence is an adult woman who had mild COVID-19 (a few samples of this study predate the infection). Cell type and time point are not known. Input material: PBMCs or a T cell subset sorted from them (not recorded which). The rearrangement joins TRBV10-3 to TRBJ1-5; D is possibly TRBD1 (5 bases). The CDR3 is CAISEGGAGGNQPQHF. The DNA for the CDR3 is TGTGCCATCAGTGAAGGAGGGGCCGGAGGGAATCAGCCCCAGCATTTT.